Below are 22 T cell receptor beta chains sequenced from a single sample in a study of Graves' ophthalmopathy and Graves' hyperthyroidism. RNA transcripts served as template for amplifying TCR beta CDR3 sequences. First-round RT-PCR relied on HTBI primers, and a second-round multiplex PCR came next. TCRdb ran MiXCR on the multiplex PCR reads and lists one entry per CDR3 protein. The table records about 400,000 distinct CDR3 sequences, roughly 20% of them present only once. Sequenced input: peripheral blood. These receptors all stem from a woman aged 18-29 years with stable Graves' hyperthyroidism.

This clonotype was detected ten times or more. This rearrangement joins TRBV28 to TRBJ2-7, with 10 bases lining up with TRBD1. The ends lost 8 bases at V and 3 bases at J; junction bases unmatched: 4. Germline V gene sequence: CDR1 MDHEN, CDR2 SYDVKM. This CDR3 comprises 13 residues. This CDR3 is CASRQGADYEQYF. The CDR3 DNA follows: TGTGCCAGCCGACAGGGGGCCGACTACGAGCAGTACTTC.

In its sample, this clonotype was seen many times. V and J are TRBV27 and TRBJ1-2, with 8 positions matching TRBD1. Trimming cost V 2 bases and J 4 bases; bases outside gene matches: 6. Per germline, CDR1 MNHEY and CDR2 SMNVEV (reference sequence). This CDR3 contains 15 residues. CDR3 sequence reads: CASSLNPGGGYGYTF. The DNA for the CDR3 is TGTGCCAGCAGTTTAAACCCAGGGGGCGGCTATGGCTACACCTTC.

There are many counts of this clonotype. CDR3 in amino acids: CASSEAVTTEAFF. DNA for the CDR3: TGTGCCAGCAGTGAAGCAGTTACCACTGAAGCTTTCTTT. J is TRBJ1-1 and V is TRBV2; D not resolved. Germline loops: CDR1 SNHLY, CDR2 FYNNEI. This CDR3 has 13 residues. V was pared by 0 bases and J by 4 bases, with 6 bases between. Filled out from reference TRBV2 and TRBJ1-1, the complete variable domain reads EPEVTQTPSHQVTQMGQEVILRCVPISNHLYFYWYRQILGQKVEFLVSFYNNEISEKSEIFDDQFSVERPDGSNFTLKIRSTKLEDSAMYFCASSEAVTTEAFFGQGTRLTVV.

This clonotype occurred many times. This sequence joins TRBV27 and TRBJ2-5; a possible D gene is TRBD2 (5 bases). This CDR3 region has 17 residues. With 6 bases removed from V and 5 bases from J, the gap between germline ends came to 25 bases. From germline, CDR1 is MNHEY and CDR2 SMNVEV (reference sequence). The CDR3 DNA follows: TGTGCCAGCAGCCGTAGTAACAAAATCCTGCGGGTTGAGACCCAGTACTTC. Translation gives CASSRSNKILRVETQYF.

This clonotype was seen ten or more times. J is TRBJ2-7 and V is TRBV6-2 or TRBV6-3; 7 nucleotides align to TRBD2. The CDR3 sequence is 17 residues long. V lost 0 bases and J lost 1; bases outside the gene matches: 9. Per germline, CDR1 MNHEY and CDR2 SVGEGT. DNA for the CDR3: TGTGCCAGCAGTTACTCGACAGTTCTAGCGGATTCCTACGAGCAGTACTTC. Translation: CASSYSTVLADSYEQYF.

This clonotype was observed many times. This rearrangement joins TRBV29-1 to TRBJ2-7; D unresolved. The length of the CDR3 is 10 residues. From germline, CDR1 is SQVTM and CDR2 ANQGSEA. Trimming took 4 bases from V and 3 from J, leaving 4 bases between them. In nucleotides, the CDR3 is TGCAGCGTTGTCGACTACGAGCAGTACTTC. Amino acids: CSVVDYEQYF.

A few counts support this clonotype. With a much larger clone just one base away, this may be a read error. V gene TRBV11-2 combines with J gene TRBJ2-7; unclear D gene. The CDR3 extends over 11 amino acids. Germline V gene sequence: CDR1 SGHAT, CDR2 FQNNGV. The CDR3 nucleotides read TGTGCCAGCAGCACTTGGAACGAGCAGCACTTC. Translation gives CASSTWNEQHF.

The table lists this clonotype with many counts. The chain combines TRBV2 with TRBJ2-2; 9 bases match TRBD1. Germline lookup yields CDR1 SNHLY and CDR2 FYNNEI. After removal of 4 bases from V and 4 bases from J, the junction contained 4 bases not matched to a gene. This CDR3 contains 15 residues. DNA of the CDR3: TGTGCCAGCAGTGTGGGACAGGGTCGCACCGGGGAGCTGTTTTTT. Protein product: CASSVGQGRTGELFF.

The CDR3 DNA follows: TGTGCCAGTAAATGGGGGGCTGAAGCTTTCTTT. Encoded protein: CASKWGAEAFF. The genes are TRBV19 and TRBJ1-1; maybe TRBD1 (5 bases). This CDR3 comprises 11 residues. V was pared by 7 bases and J by 6 bases, with 9 bases between. Germline CDR1 LNHDA, CDR2 SQIVND (reference sequence). The full variable domain, rest sourced from reference TRBV19 and TRBJ1-1, is DGGITQSPKYLFRKEGQNVTLSCEQNLNHDAMYWYRQDPGQGLRLIYYSQIVNDFQKGDIAEGYSVSREKKESFPLTVTSAQKNPTAFYLCASKWGAEAFFGQGTRLTVV.

There are many counts of this clonotype. The chain is built from TRBV6-5 and TRBJ1-2, with 7 bases fitting TRBD1. The CDR3 totals 13 residues. V lost 3 bases and J lost 4; bases outside the gene matches: 2. Germline CDR1 MNHEY, CDR2 SVGAGI. In DNA, the CDR3 is TGTGCCAGCAGTTATGAGGGGGCCTATGGCTACACCTTC. Protein product: CASSYEGAYGYTF.

The chain is built from TRBV9 and TRBJ1-1; 9 bases are a match to TRBD1. The germline V gene encodes CDR1 SGDLS and CDR2 YYNGEE. The CDR3 extends over 15 amino acids. V lost 4 bases to trimming and J lost 4 bases; unmatched junction nucleotides: 8. The CDR3 region is CASSRGTGRTTEAFF. The CDR3 nucleotides are TGTGCCAGCAGCCGTGGGACAGGGAGAACCACTGAAGCTTTCTTT.

This clonotype was observed many times. The rearrangement links TRBV5-1 to TRBJ2-2; 7 nucleotides agree with TRBD2. The ends lost 4 bases at V and 0 bases at J; junction bases unmatched: 3. Germline CDR1 is SGHRS and CDR2 is YFSETQ. The CDR3 consists of 15 residues. CDR3 bases: TGCGCCAGCAGCCCCGGGACTACGAACACCGGGGAGCTGTTTTTT. Protein: CASSPGTTNTGELFF.

The sample holds many counts of this clonotype. The chain combines TRBV4-2 with TRBJ2-5; D not resolved. Per germline, CDR1 LGHNA and CDR2 YNFKEQ. Trimming cost V 1 base and J 6 bases, with 9 bases left between them. The CDR3 is 13 amino acids. The CDR3 nucleotides are TGTGCCAGCAGCCAAGCGTTATCGCAGACCCAGTACTTC. It encodes CASSQALSQTQYF.

This clonotype was seen at least ten times. The chain carries TRBV11-2 and TRBJ1-2, with 7 positions matching TRBD1. CDR3 length: 14 residues. Germline assignment: CDR1 SGHAT and CDR2 FQNNGV. The trim removed 5 bases at V and 5 bases at J, leaving 8 bases unmatched. The CDR3 DNA is TGTGCCAGCAGCAACAGGGGCCTTAGTTATGGCTACACCTTC. This codes for CASSNRGLSYGYTF. The variable domain in full, completed from reference TRBV11-2 and TRBJ1-2, reads EAGVAQSPRYKIIEKRQSVAFWCNPISGHATLYWYQQILGQGPKLLIQFQNNGVVDDSQLPKDRFSAERLKGVDSTLKIQPAKLEDSAVYLCASSNRGLSYGYTFGSGTRLTVV.

To note about this clonotype: A read error is possible here, since a much larger clone lies one base away. V and J are TRBV4-1 and TRBJ2-7; TRBD2 is a possible D gene (5 bases). CDR1 and CDR2 from the germline V gene are MGHRA and YSYEKL. This CDR3 has 14 residues. The germline V and J ends were trimmed by 0 bases and 2 bases, with 8 bases remaining between them. CDR3 DNA sequence: TGCGCCAGCAGCCAAGATGAGGGTGCCTACGAGCAGTACTTC. Translating it yields CASSQDEGAYEQYF.

In this sample, this clonotype turned up many times. CDR3 protein: CASSFSSPAGGEQYF. The CDR3 DNA follows: TGCGCCAGCAGCTTCTCGTCTCCAGCCGGAGGAGAGCAGTACTTC. This rearrangement joins TRBV5-1 to TRBJ2-7; D may be TRBD2 (5 bases). This CDR3 is built from 15 residues. Trimming removed 2 bases at V and 7 bases at J, with 19 bases between. The germline V gene has CDR1 SGHRS and CDR2 YFSETQ.

This clonotype was observed many times. The J gene is TRBJ1-1, the V gene TRBV30, with D maybe TRBD1 (6 bases). Per germline, CDR1 GTSNPN and CDR2 SVGIG (reference sequence). V was pared by 4 bases and J by 7 bases, with 13 bases between. The CDR3 has 12 residues. The CDR3 spells CAWNLGHLEAFF. The CDR3 DNA reads as TGTGCCTGGAACCTGGGACACCTTGAAGCTTTCTTT.

Many counts were recorded for this clonotype. V gene TRBV28 combines with J gene TRBJ2-7, with 7 bases fitting TRBD1. The length of the CDR3 is 13 residues. Per the germline V gene, CDR1 is MDHEN and CDR2 is SYDVKM. The J segment lost 2 bases and the V segment lost 5 bases, leaving 3 bases of the junction unmatched. The CDR3 is CASSRQGTYEQYF. DNA of the CDR3: TGTGCCAGCAGTAGACAGGGCACCTACGAGCAGTACTTC.

This clonotype was recorded at least ten times. The chain carries TRBV6-1 and TRBJ1-1, with TRBD1 as a possible D gene (5 bases). Trimming removed 1 base from V and 4 bases from J, with 22 bases in between. The CDR3 has 18 amino acids. The V gene's germline CDR1 is MNHNS and CDR2 SASEGT. The CDR3 bases are TGTGCCAGCAGTGAAGTGGGACTCCAAGGGGCTTTGATCACTGAAGCTTTCTTT. Its protein product is CASSEVGLQGALITEAFF.

As to this clonotype: A read error may be the cause here, since a much bigger clone is one base away. The V gene is TRBV6-2 or TRBV6-3, the J gene TRBJ1-3; weak D call: TRBD1 (6 bases). Germline-derived CDR1 and CDR2 are MNHEY and SVGEGT. CDR3 length: 15 amino acids. CDR3 DNA sequence: TGTGCCAGCATTCCGGACAGCATTCCTGGAAACACCTTATATTTT. Protein sequence: CASIPDSIPGNTLYF.

V usage is TRBV12-3 or TRBV12-4 and J usage is TRBJ2-7; 10 nucleotides line up with TRBD2. The CDR3 covers 14 residues. With 3 bases clipped from V and 6 bases from J, the junction kept 5 bases outside the gene matches. Written as DNA, the CDR3 is TGTGCCAGCAGTTTGGGACTAGCGTTATTCGAGCAGTACTTC. Encoded protein: CASSLGLALFEQYF.

The table lists this clonotype with many counts. This chain joins TRBV28 and TRBJ1-1; D is unresolved. Germline lookup yields CDR1 MDHEN and CDR2 SYDVKM. Trimming removed 7 bases from V and 0 bases from J, with 12 bases in between. The length of the CDR3 is 14 residues. CDR3 sequence reads: CASMGPYMNTEAFF. CDR3 in DNA: TGTGCCAGCATGGGTCCATATATGAACACTGAAGCTTTCTTT.